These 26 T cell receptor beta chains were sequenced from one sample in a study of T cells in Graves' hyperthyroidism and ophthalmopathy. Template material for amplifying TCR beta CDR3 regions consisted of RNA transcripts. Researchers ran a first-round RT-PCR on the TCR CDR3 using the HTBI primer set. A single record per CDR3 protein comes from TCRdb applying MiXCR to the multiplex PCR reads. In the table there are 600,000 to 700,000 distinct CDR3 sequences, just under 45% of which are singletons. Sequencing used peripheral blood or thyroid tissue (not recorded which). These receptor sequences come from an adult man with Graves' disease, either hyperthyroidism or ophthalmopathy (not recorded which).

The CDR3 spells CASSGADNSPLHF. The CDR3 DNA reads as TGTGCCAGCAGCGGGGCGGATAATTCACCCCTCCACTTT. The gene calls are TRBV11-2 and TRBJ1-6, with D perhaps matching TRBD1 (5 bases). Looked up from germline, CDR1 is SGHAT and CDR2 is FQNNGV. This CDR3 is built from 13 residues. The V end lost 5 bases, the J end lost 5 bases, and 7 bases lay between the germline ends.

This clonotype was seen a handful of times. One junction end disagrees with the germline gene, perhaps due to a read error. The CDR3 region is CASSQERSSNQPQHF. The CDR3 DNA is TGCGCCAGCAGCCAAGAACGCAGTAGCAATCAGCCCCAGCATTTT. This chain uses TRBV7-3 with TRBJ1-5; the D is unclear. This CDR3 contains 15 residues. The germline V gene has CDR1 SGHTA and CDR2 FQGTGA.

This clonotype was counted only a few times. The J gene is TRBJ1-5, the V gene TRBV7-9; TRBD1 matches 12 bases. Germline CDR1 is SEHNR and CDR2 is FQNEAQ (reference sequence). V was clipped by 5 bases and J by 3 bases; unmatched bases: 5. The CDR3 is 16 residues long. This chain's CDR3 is CASSLGTGGINQPQHF. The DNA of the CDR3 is TGTGCCAGCAGCCTTGGGACAGGGGGCATCAATCAGCCCCAGCATTTT.

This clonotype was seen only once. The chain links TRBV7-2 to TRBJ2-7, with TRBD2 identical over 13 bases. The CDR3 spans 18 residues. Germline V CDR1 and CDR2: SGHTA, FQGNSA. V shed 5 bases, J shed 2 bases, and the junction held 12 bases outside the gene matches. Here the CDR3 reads CASSPHPRTSGSTYEQYF. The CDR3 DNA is TGTGCCAGCAGCCCCCACCCACGGACTAGCGGGAGTACCTACGAGCAGTACTTC.

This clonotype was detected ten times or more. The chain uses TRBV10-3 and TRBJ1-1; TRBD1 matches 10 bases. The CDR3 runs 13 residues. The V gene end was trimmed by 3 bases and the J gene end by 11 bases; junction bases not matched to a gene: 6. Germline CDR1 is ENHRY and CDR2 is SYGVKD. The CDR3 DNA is TGTGCCATCAGTGATGACAGGGGGCTTGTGGCTTTCTTT. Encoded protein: CAISDDRGLVAFF.

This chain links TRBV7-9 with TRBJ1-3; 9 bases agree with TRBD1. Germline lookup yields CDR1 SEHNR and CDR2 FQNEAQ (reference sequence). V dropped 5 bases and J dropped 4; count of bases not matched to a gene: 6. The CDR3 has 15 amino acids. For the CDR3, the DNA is TGTGCCAGCAGCGCTACAGGGGGCCAGGGAAACACCATATATTTT. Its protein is CASSATGGQGNTIYF.

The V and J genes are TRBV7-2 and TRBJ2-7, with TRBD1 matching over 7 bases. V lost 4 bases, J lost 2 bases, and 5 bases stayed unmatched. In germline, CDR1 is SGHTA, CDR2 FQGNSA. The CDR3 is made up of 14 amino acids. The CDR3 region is CASSSYRGAYEQYF. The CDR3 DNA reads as TGTGCCAGCAGCTCCTACAGGGGAGCCTACGAGCAGTACTTC.

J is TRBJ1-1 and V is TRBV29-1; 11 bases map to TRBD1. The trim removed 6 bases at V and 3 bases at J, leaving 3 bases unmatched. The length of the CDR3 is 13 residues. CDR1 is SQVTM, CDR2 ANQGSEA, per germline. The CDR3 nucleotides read TGCAGCGTCAGGACAGGGGGCTACACTGAAGCTTTCTTT. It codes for CSVRTGGYTEAFF.

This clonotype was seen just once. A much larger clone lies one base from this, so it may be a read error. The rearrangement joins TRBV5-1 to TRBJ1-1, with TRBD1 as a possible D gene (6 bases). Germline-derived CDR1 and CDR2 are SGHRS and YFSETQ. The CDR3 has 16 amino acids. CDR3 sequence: CASSLGNVHRDPEAFF. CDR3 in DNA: TGTGCCAGCAGCTTGGGGAACGTCCACAGGGACCCTGAAGCTTTCTTT.

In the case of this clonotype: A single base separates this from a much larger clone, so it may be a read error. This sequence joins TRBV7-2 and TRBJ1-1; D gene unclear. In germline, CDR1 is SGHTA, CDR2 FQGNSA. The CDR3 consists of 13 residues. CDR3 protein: CVSSLGGLVEAFF. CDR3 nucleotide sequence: TGTGTCAGCAGCTTAGGAGGGCTGGTGGAAGCTTTCTTT.

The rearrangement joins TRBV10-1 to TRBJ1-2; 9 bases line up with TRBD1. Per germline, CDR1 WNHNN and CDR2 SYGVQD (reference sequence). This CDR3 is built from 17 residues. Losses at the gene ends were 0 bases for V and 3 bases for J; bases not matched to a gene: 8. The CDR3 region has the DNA TGCGCCAGCAGTGAGTCTTCGGGGACAGGGACCTACTATGGCTACACCTTC. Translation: CASSESSGTGTYYGYTF.

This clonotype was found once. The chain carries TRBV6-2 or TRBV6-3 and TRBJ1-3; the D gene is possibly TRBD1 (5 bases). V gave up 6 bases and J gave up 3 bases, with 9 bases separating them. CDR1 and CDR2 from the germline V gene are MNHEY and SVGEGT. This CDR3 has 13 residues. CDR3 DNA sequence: TGTGCCAGCAGATCAGGGATTGGAAACACCATATATTTT. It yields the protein CASRSGIGNTIYF.

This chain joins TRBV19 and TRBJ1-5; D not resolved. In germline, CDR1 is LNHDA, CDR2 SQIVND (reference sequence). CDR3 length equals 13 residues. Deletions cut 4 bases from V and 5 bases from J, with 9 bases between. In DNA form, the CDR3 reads TGTGCCAGTAGTAGAAGAGGATATCAGCCCCAGCATTTT. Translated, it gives CASSRRGYQPQHF.

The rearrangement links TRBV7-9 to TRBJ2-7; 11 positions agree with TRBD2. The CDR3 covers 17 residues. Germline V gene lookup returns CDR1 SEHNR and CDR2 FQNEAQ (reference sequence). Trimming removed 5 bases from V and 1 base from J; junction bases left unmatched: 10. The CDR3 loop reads CASSRGTSGQGSYEQYF. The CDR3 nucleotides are TGTGCCAGCAGCCGAGGGACTAGCGGCCAGGGATCCTACGAGCAGTACTTC. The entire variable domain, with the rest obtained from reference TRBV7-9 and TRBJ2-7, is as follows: DTGVSQNPRHKITKRGQNVTFRCDPISEHNRLYWYRQTLGQGPEFLTYFQNEAQLEKSRLLSDRFSAERPKGSFSTLEIQRTEQGDSAMYLCASSRGTSGQGSYEQYFGPGTRLTVT.

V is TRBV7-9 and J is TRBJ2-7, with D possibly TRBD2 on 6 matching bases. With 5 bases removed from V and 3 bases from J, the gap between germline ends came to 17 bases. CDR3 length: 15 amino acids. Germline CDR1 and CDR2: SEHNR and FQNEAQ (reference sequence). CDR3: CASSLSGRGFYEQYF. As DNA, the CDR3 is TGTGCCAGCAGCCTTAGCGGACGGGGTTTCTACGAGCAGTACTTC. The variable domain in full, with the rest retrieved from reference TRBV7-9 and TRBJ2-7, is DTGVSQNPRHKITKRGQNVTFRCDPISEHNRLYWYRQTLGQGPEFLTYFQNEAQLEKSRLLSDRFSAERPKGSFSTLEIQRTEQGDSAMYLCASSLSGRGFYEQYFGPGTRLTVT.

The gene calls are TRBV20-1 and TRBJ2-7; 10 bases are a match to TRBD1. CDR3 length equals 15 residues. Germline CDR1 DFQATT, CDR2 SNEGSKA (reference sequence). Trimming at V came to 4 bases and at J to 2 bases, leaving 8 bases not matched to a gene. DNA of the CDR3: TGCAGTGCTACTGATGGACAGGGGGACACCTACGAGCAGTACTTC. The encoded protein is CSATDGQGDTYEQYF.

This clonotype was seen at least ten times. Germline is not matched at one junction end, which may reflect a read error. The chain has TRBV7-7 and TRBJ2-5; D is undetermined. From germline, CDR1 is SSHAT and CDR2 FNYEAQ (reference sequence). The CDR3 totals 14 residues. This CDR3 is CASSFGPGQETQYF. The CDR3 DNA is TGTGCTAGCAGCTTCGGTCCAGGCCAAGAGACCCAGTACTTC.

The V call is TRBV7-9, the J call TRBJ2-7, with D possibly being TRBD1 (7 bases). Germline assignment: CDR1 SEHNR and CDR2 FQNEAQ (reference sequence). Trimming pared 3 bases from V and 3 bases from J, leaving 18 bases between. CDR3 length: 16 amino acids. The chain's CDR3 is CASSFGGGRGDYEQYF. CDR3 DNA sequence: TGTGCCAGCAGCTTCGGGGGTGGCAGGGGGGACTACGAGCAGTACTTC.

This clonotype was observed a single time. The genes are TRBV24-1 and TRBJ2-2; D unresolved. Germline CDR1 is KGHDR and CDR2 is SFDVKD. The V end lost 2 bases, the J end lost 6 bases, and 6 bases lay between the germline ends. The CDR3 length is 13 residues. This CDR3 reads CATSDSLAGELFF. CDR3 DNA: TGTGCCACCAGTGATTCACTGGCCGGGGAGCTGTTTTTT.

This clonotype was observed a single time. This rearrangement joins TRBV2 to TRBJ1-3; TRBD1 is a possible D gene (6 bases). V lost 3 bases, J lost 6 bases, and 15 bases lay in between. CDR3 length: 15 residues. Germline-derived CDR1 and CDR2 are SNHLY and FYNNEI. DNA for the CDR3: TGTGCCAGCAGTGATCCCAGGGGAGGTGAAAACACCATATATTTT. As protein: CASSDPRGGENTIYF.

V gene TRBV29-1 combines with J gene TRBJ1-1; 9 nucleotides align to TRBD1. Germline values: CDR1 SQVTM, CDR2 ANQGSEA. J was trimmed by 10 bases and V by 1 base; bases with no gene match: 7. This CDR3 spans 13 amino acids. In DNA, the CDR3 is TGCAGCGTTGAAGGGACAGGGGTGTTTCGAGCTTTCTTT. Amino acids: CSVEGTGVFRAFF. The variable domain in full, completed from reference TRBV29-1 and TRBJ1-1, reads SAVISQKPSRDICQRGTSLTIQCQVDSQVTMMFWYRQQPGQSLTLIATANQGSEATYESGFVIDKFPISRPNLTFSTLTVSNMSPEDSSIYLCSVEGTGVFRAFFGQGTRLTVV.

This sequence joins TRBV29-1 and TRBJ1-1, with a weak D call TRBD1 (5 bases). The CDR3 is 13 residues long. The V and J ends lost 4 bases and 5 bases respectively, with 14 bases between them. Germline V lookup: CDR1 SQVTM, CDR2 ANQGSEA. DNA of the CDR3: TGCAGCGTTGGAGGGGTCTGGGGGACTGAAGCTTTCTTT. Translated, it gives CSVGGVWGTEAFF.

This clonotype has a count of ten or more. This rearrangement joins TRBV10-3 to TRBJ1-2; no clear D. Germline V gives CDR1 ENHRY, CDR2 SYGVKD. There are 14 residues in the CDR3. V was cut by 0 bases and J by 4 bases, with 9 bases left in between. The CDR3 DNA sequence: TGTGCCATCAGTGAGTCTGCCGAAACCTATGGCTACACCTTC. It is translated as CAISESAETYGYTF.

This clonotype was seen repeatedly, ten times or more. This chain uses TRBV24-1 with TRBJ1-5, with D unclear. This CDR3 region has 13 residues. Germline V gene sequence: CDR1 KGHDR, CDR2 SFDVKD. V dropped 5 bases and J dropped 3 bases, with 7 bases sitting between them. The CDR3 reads CATSAGINQPQHF. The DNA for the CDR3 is TGTGCCACCAGTGCAGGAATCAATCAGCCCCAGCATTTT.

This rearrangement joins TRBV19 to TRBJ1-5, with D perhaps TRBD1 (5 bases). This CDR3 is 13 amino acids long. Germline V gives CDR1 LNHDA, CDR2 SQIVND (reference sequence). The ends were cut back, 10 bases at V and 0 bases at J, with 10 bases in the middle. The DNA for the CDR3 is TGTGCCAATGTTGGGGGTAGCAATCAGCCCCAGCATTTT. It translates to CANVGGSNQPQHF.

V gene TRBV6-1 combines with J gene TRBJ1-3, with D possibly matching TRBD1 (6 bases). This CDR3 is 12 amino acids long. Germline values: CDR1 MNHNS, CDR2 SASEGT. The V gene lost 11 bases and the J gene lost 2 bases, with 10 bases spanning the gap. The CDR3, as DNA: TGTGCCGCGGGGGGCGCTGGAAACACCATATATTTT. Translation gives CAAGGAGNTIYF.